Listed below are T cell receptor beta chains from one sample, sequenced in a study of liver allograft versus peripheral blood T cells. In TCRdb, the reads were re-called with MiXCR into one record per CDR3 protein. The sample holds about 1,300 distinct CDR3 sequences, 13% seen once. These receptors came from a human patient who had a liver transplant. Some T cells may have originated in the graft donor. CDR3s include the opening cysteine and the closing phenylalanine or tryptophan. Each record gives: clone size, J gene, V gene, D gene, CDR3 DNA, CDR3 protein. A D gene is named only where the DNA matches it firmly. Clone size appears in some rows only: once, few, many, or a class for an expanded clone.

abundance: medium-sized; j_gene: TRBJ1-1; v_gene: TRBV7-9; d_gene: NA; CDR3nt: TGTGCCAGCAGCTCGTCCGGGGGGCCCACTGAAGCTTTCTTT; CDR3aa: CASSSSGGPTEAFF
abundance: large; j_gene: TRBJ1-1; v_gene: TRBV6-5; d_gene: NA; CDR3nt: TGTGCCAGCACCTTCCCTGGGAACACTGAAGCTTTCTTT; CDR3aa: CASTFPGNTEAFF
abundance: large; j_gene: TRBJ2-7; v_gene: TRBV6-1; d_gene: NA; CDR3nt: TGTGCCAGCAGGAGATTGAACAGTAAGGAGTACGAGCAGTACTTC; CDR3aa: CASRRLNSKEYEQYF
abundance: medium-sized; j_gene: TRBJ1-1; v_gene: TRBV7-2; d_gene: NA; CDR3nt: TGTGCCAGCCTCCTTGGTAAGGGCACTGAAGCTTTCTTT; CDR3aa: CASLLGKGTEAFF
abundance: few; j_gene: TRBJ2-7; v_gene: TRBV2; d_gene: NA; CDR3nt: TGTGCCAGCAAGGGAGACACCCTGCCGGGCGAGCAGTACTTC; CDR3aa: CASKGDTLPGEQYF
abundance: medium-sized; j_gene: TRBJ1-5; v_gene: TRBV7-2; d_gene: NA; CDR3nt: TGTGCCAGCAGCCCGTATAGCAATCAGCCCCAGCATTTT; CDR3aa: CASSPYSNQPQHF
abundance: few; j_gene: TRBJ2-3; v_gene: TRBV3-1; d_gene: TRBD1; CDR3nt: TGTGCCAGCAGCCGACTTCAAACAGGGGGCACAGATACGCAGTATTTT; CDR3aa: CASSRLQTGGTDTQYF
abundance: medium-sized; j_gene: TRBJ2-3; v_gene: TRBV29-1; d_gene: NA; CDR3nt: TGCAGCGTTGCTCAGTCCCTTACAGATACGCAGTATTTT; CDR3aa: CSVAQSLTDTQYF
abundance: medium-sized; j_gene: TRBJ1-6; v_gene: TRBV7-2; d_gene: NA; CDR3nt: TGTGCCAGCAGCTTAGCGGGAGGGTACCAGAATTCACCCCTCCACTTT; CDR3aa: CASSLAGGYQNSPLHF
abundance: medium-sized; j_gene: TRBJ1-6; v_gene: TRBV14; d_gene: NA; CDR3nt: TGTGCCAGCAGTCTTACACGGGGGCCCCTCCACTTT; CDR3aa: CASSLTRGPLHF
abundance: medium-sized; j_gene: TRBJ1-1; v_gene: TRBV20-1; d_gene: NA; CDR3nt: TGCAGTGCTAGACAGAGTCTCGACACTGAAGCTTTCTTT; CDR3aa: CSARQSLDTEAFF
abundance: medium-sized; j_gene: TRBJ2-5; v_gene: TRBV6-1; d_gene: TRBD2; CDR3nt: TGTGCCAGCAGTGAAGGGGTGGCTAGCGGGAGGCGGGAGACCCAGTACTTC; CDR3aa: CASSEGVASGRRETQYF
abundance: large; j_gene: TRBJ2-2; v_gene: TRBV6-1; d_gene: TRBD1; CDR3nt: TGTGCCAGCGGGACAGGGAGCCACACCGGGGAGCTGTTTTTT; CDR3aa: CASGTGSHTGELFF
abundance: large; j_gene: TRBJ2-7; v_gene: TRBV6-2/TRBV6-3; d_gene: NA; CDR3nt: TGTGCCAGCAGTTACGGCCAGAGCTCCTACGAGCAGTACTTC; CDR3aa: CASSYGQSSYEQYF
abundance: NA; j_gene: TRBJ2-1; v_gene: TRBV6-2/TRBV6-3; d_gene: TRBD1; CDR3nt: TGTGCCAGCAGTGGGACAGGGAGGGTCTACAATGAGCAGTTCTTC; CDR3aa: CASSGTGRVYNEQFF
abundance: medium-sized; j_gene: TRBJ2-1; v_gene: TRBV7-9; d_gene: NA; CDR3nt: TGTGCCAGCAGGCGTCTAGCGAACGATGAGCAGTTCTTC; CDR3aa: CASRRLANDEQFF
abundance: large; j_gene: TRBJ1-2; v_gene: TRBV29-1; d_gene: TRBD1; CDR3nt: TGCAGCGTTGAAGGGTCCGGGACAGGGCTTAACTATGGCTACACCTTC; CDR3aa: CSVEGSGTGLNYGYTF
abundance: medium-sized; j_gene: TRBJ2-7; v_gene: TRBV10-2; d_gene: NA; CDR3nt: TGCGCCAGCAGTACTAGTTCCTACGAGCAGTACTTC; CDR3aa: CASSTSSYEQYF
abundance: medium-sized; j_gene: TRBJ1-4; v_gene: TRBV5-5; d_gene: NA; CDR3nt: TGTGCCAGCAGCTTACCCTGGGGGGAGGAAAAACTGTTTTTT; CDR3aa: CASSLPWGEEKLFF
abundance: medium-sized; j_gene: TRBJ2-3; v_gene: TRBV6-6; d_gene: TRBD2; CDR3nt: TGTGCCAGCACCCTTGGGGGGGCAGATACGCAGTATTTT; CDR3aa: CASTLGGADTQYF
abundance: few; j_gene: TRBJ1-5; v_gene: TRBV19; d_gene: NA; CDR3nt: TGTGCCAGTAGTAAGCGAGGGGACCCACAGCCCCAGCATTTT; CDR3aa: CASSKRGDPQPQHF
abundance: NA; j_gene: TRBJ2-7; v_gene: TRBV4-2; d_gene: NA; CDR3nt: TGTGCCAGCAGCCCAGAAGGAATCAACGAGCAGTACTTC; CDR3aa: CASSPEGINEQYF
abundance: medium-sized; j_gene: TRBJ2-1; v_gene: TRBV27; d_gene: NA; CDR3nt: TGTGCCAGCAGTTTAGCCGGGGATGAGCAGTTCTTC; CDR3aa: CASSLAGDEQFF
abundance: medium-sized; j_gene: TRBJ1-3; v_gene: TRBV5-4; d_gene: NA; CDR3nt: TGTGCCAGCAGCAAGGGGGTCTCTGGAAACACCATATATTTT; CDR3aa: CASSKGVSGNTIYF
abundance: large; j_gene: TRBJ2-7; v_gene: TRBV6-6; d_gene: NA; CDR3nt: TGTGCCAGCAGTCCGTCGACAGCCTCCTACGAGCAGTACTTC; CDR3aa: CASSPSTASYEQYF
abundance: medium-sized; j_gene: TRBJ1-5; v_gene: TRBV6-5; d_gene: NA; CDR3nt: TGTGCCAGCAGCCCTCTCGGGACGGCCAATCAGCCCCAGCATTTT; CDR3aa: CASSPLGTANQPQHF
abundance: large; j_gene: TRBJ2-7; v_gene: TRBV7-2; d_gene: NA; CDR3nt: TGTGCCAGCAGCTTAGGAAGGGGAGAAACCTACGAGCAGTACTTC; CDR3aa: CASSLGRGETYEQYF
abundance: NA; j_gene: TRBJ1-6; v_gene: TRBV5-1; d_gene: NA; CDR3nt: TGCGCCAGCAGCCAGGGAAATTCACCCCTCCACTTT; CDR3aa: CASSQGNSPLHF
abundance: few; j_gene: TRBJ1-6; v_gene: TRBV20-1; d_gene: NA; CDR3nt: TGCAGTGCTAGAGATGGTTTCAGGGGCTATAATTCACCCCTCCACTTT; CDR3aa: CSARDGFRGYNSPLHF
abundance: NA; j_gene: TRBJ1-4; v_gene: TRBV5-5; d_gene: TRBD1; CDR3nt: TGTGCCAGCAGCGTCGACAGGGCCGAAAAACTGTTTTTT; CDR3aa: CASSVDRAEKLFF
abundance: large; j_gene: TRBJ1-1; v_gene: TRBV7-2; d_gene: NA; CDR3nt: TGTGCCAGCAGCTTAGAGGGTGGACGGAACACTGAAGCTTTCTTT; CDR3aa: CASSLEGGRNTEAFF
abundance: few; j_gene: TRBJ2-3; v_gene: TRBV5-1; d_gene: NA; CDR3nt: TGCGCCAGCAGCTTGGGCCGGGGTCAGGGTACGCAGTATTTT; CDR3aa: CASSLGRGQGTQYF
abundance: medium-sized; j_gene: TRBJ1-2; v_gene: TRBV19; d_gene: NA; CDR3nt: TGTGCCAGCGCCACAACTAACTATGGCTACACCTTC; CDR3aa: CASATTNYGYTF
abundance: many; j_gene: TRBJ2-5; v_gene: TRBV30; d_gene: NA; CDR3nt: TGTGCCTGGATCCCCGCAGAAGCCCAAGAGACCCAGTACTTC; CDR3aa: CAWIPAEAQETQYF
abundance: medium-sized; j_gene: TRBJ2-3; v_gene: TRBV6-2/TRBV6-3; d_gene: TRBD2; CDR3nt: TGTGCCAGCAGTTACGCGGGGGGCTATACGCAGTATTTT; CDR3aa: CASSYAGGYTQYF
abundance: once; j_gene: TRBJ2-1; v_gene: TRBV12-3/TRBV12-4; d_gene: TRBD2; CDR3nt: TGTGCCAGCAGTTTGGGACTAGCGGGAGGTCCCTACCCCTCCTACAATGAGCAGTTCTTC; CDR3aa: CASSLGLAGGPYPSYNEQFF
abundance: large; j_gene: TRBJ1-1; v_gene: TRBV19; d_gene: TRBD1; CDR3nt: TGTGCCAGTAGTACAGGGGGCCTAAGGATGAACACTGAAGCTTTCTTT; CDR3aa: CASSTGGLRMNTEAFF
abundance: large; j_gene: TRBJ1-2; v_gene: TRBV6-6; d_gene: NA; CDR3nt: TGTGCCAGCACCGAGGGGAACTATGGCTACACCTTC; CDR3aa: CASTEGNYGYTF
abundance: medium-sized; j_gene: TRBJ1-4; v_gene: TRBV20-1; d_gene: NA; CDR3nt: TGCAGTGCTACCAAGCAGGGGCGCGATGAAAAACTGTTTTTT; CDR3aa: CSATKQGRDEKLFF
abundance: large; j_gene: TRBJ1-6; v_gene: TRBV7-2; d_gene: NA; CDR3nt: TGTGCCAGCAGCCTCAGGACCGATTCACCCCTCCACTTT; CDR3aa: CASSLRTDSPLHF
abundance: medium-sized; j_gene: TRBJ2-2; v_gene: TRBV18; d_gene: TRBD1; CDR3nt: TGTGCCAGCTCCACCTCGGACAGGGGGCTGACCGGGGAGCTGTTTTTT; CDR3aa: CASSTSDRGLTGELFF
abundance: few; j_gene: TRBJ2-3; v_gene: TRBV11-3; d_gene: NA; CDR3nt: TGTGCCAGCAGCTTGGAGGGGAAGAACACAGATACGCAGTATTTT; CDR3aa: CASSLEGKNTDTQYF
abundance: large; j_gene: TRBJ1-1; v_gene: TRBV18; d_gene: NA; CDR3nt: TGTGCCAGCTCAACTCAGGGGTCGGATACTGAAGCTTTCTTT; CDR3aa: CASSTQGSDTEAFF
abundance: medium-sized; j_gene: TRBJ2-1; v_gene: TRBV19; d_gene: NA; CDR3nt: TGTGCCAGTAGTATAGATCCCTACAGGTCCCGGTTTCTGTACAATGAGCAGTTCTTC; CDR3aa: CASSIDPYRSRFLYNEQFF
abundance: large; j_gene: TRBJ1-2; v_gene: TRBV27; d_gene: TRBD1; CDR3nt: TGTGCCAGCAGTTTTTCGGACAGGGTGGCCTATGGCTACACCTTC; CDR3aa: CASSFSDRVAYGYTF
abundance: medium-sized; j_gene: TRBJ2-7; v_gene: TRBV15; d_gene: TRBD1; CDR3nt: TGTGCCACCAGCACGAACAGGGGGATCGCCTACGAGCAGTACTTC; CDR3aa: CATSTNRGIAYEQYF
abundance: large; j_gene: TRBJ2-7; v_gene: TRBV6-6; d_gene: TRBD1; CDR3nt: TGTGCCAGCAGTTACGCCGGGACAGGGGAGAGGGAGCAGTACTTC; CDR3aa: CASSYAGTGEREQYF
abundance: few; j_gene: TRBJ2-4; v_gene: TRBV20-1; d_gene: NA; CDR3nt: TGCAGTGCTAGAGATTCAGGCAAAGGTCTCAAAAACATTCAGTACTTC; CDR3aa: CSARDSGKGLKNIQYF
abundance: large; j_gene: TRBJ1-5; v_gene: TRBV15; d_gene: NA; CDR3nt: TGTGCCACCAGCAGAGATTGGGGGGCCCAGCATTTT; CDR3aa: CATSRDWGAQHF
abundance: large; j_gene: TRBJ1-2; v_gene: TRBV7-2; d_gene: TRBD1; CDR3nt: TGTGCCAGCAGCCGGGACAGGGTAGACTATGGCTACACCTTC; CDR3aa: CASSRDRVDYGYTF
abundance: medium-sized; j_gene: TRBJ2-3; v_gene: TRBV12-5; d_gene: TRBD2; CDR3nt: TGTGCTAGTGCCCCGAATACCGGCGGGAGAGGAGATACGCAGTATTTT; CDR3aa: CASAPNTGGRGDTQYF
abundance: large; j_gene: TRBJ1-1; v_gene: TRBV19; d_gene: NA; CDR3nt: TGTGCCAGTAGTGCCTGGAACACTGAAGCTTTCTTT; CDR3aa: CASSAWNTEAFF
abundance: medium-sized; j_gene: TRBJ1-2; v_gene: TRBV7-2; d_gene: TRBD1; CDR3nt: TGTGCCAGCAGCCCCAGTGCTGACAGGGCCCGACGGTATGGCTACACCTTC; CDR3aa: CASSPSADRARRYGYTF
abundance: medium-sized; j_gene: TRBJ1-3; v_gene: TRBV30; d_gene: NA; CDR3nt: TGTGCCTGGAGGAGGCAGGGGACTGGAAACACCATATATTTT; CDR3aa: CAWRRQGTGNTIYF
abundance: large; j_gene: TRBJ1-1; v_gene: TRBV7-2; d_gene: NA; CDR3nt: TGTGCCAGCAGTTTACGGTTGAACACTGAAGCTTTCTTT; CDR3aa: CASSLRLNTEAFF
abundance: medium-sized; j_gene: TRBJ1-2; v_gene: TRBV14; d_gene: NA; CDR3nt: TGTGCCAGCAGCCAAGATTTGAGGGGGGGCTACACCTTC; CDR3aa: CASSQDLRGGYTF
abundance: NA; j_gene: TRBJ2-3; v_gene: TRBV12-3/TRBV12-4; d_gene: NA; CDR3nt: TGTGCCAGCAGCAATGGGGGAAAACTGACGCAGTATTTT; CDR3aa: CASSNGGKLTQYF